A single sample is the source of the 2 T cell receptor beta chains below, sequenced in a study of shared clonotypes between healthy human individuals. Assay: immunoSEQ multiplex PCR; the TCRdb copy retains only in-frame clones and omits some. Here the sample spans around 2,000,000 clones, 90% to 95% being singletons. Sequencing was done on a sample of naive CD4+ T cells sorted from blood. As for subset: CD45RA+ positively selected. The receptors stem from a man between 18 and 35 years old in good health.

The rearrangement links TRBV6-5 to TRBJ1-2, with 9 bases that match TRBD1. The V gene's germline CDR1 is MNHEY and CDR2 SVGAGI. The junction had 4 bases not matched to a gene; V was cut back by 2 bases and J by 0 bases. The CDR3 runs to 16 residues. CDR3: CASSYLGTGPNYGYTF. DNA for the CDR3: TGTGCCAGCAGTTACCTAGGGACAGGGCCTAACTATGGCTACACCTTC.

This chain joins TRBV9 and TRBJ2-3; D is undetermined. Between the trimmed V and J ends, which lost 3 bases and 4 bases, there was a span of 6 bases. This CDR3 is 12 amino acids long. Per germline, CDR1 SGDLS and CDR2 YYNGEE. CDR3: CASSAWADTQYF. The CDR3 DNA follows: TGTGCCAGCAGCGCTTGGGCAGATACGCAGTATTTT.